Shown below are 30 T cell receptor beta chains from a single sample sequenced in a study of blood T cell repertoires in COVID-19. Data came from immunoSEQ multiplex PCR; TCRdb stores just in-frame clones and leaves some out. Here the sample spans some 93,000 clones, 65% to 90% being singletons. The sample comprised peripheral blood. The receptors originated from a man aged 60-69 years with acute or convalescent COVID-19.

The J gene is TRBJ2-7, the V gene TRBV5-1; TRBD2 agrees at 12 bases. Germline values: CDR1 SGHRS, CDR2 YFSETQ. V lost 4 bases, J lost 7 bases, and 9 bases stayed unmatched. The CDR3 is made up of 15 amino acids. In DNA form, the CDR3 reads TGCGCCAGCAGCGGCAGGACTAGCGGGACTGGTGAGCAGTACTTC. This codes for CASSGRTSGTGEQYF.

This clone appeared once. V usage is TRBV7-9 and J usage is TRBJ2-2, with D possibly TRBD1 on 6 matching bases. Germline V gene sequence: CDR1 SEHNR, CDR2 FQNEAQ (reference sequence). CDR3 length: 14 amino acids. V was cut by 0 bases and J by 6 bases, with 8 bases left in between. Here the CDR3 reads CASSLAGAAGELFF. As DNA, the CDR3 is TGTGCCAGCAGCTTAGCGGGGGCTGCCGGGGAGCTGTTTTTT.

The chain links TRBV27 to TRBJ2-3; TRBD1 is a possible D gene (5 bases). This CDR3 is built from 16 residues. Trimming removed 2 bases from V and 2 bases from J, with 14 bases in between. Germline CDR1 reads MNHEY; CDR2 reads SMNVEV (reference sequence). CDR3: CASSLRIQGSTDTQYF. For the CDR3, the DNA is TGTGCCAGCAGTTTACGTATTCAGGGTTCCACAGATACGCAGTATTTT.

V is TRBV4-1 and J is TRBJ2-1, with 13 bases lining up with TRBD2. Trimming took 0 bases from V and 7 from J; bases not matched to a gene: 3. This CDR3 comprises 16 residues. Germline-derived CDR1 and CDR2 are MGHRA and YSYEKL. As DNA, the CDR3 is TGCGCCAGCAGCCAAGATCGGACTAGCGGGAGAAATGAGCAGTTCTTC. Protein: CASSQDRTSGRNEQFF.

This chain uses TRBV5-4 with TRBJ2-2; TRBD1 matches at 9 bases. The CDR3 length is 16 residues. Germline trimming cut 5 bases from V and 6 bases from J; bases unmatched to any gene: 11. Germline CDR1 and CDR2: SGHNT and YYREEE (reference sequence). This CDR3 reads CASSASGTGIAGELFF. Written as DNA, the CDR3 is TGTGCCAGCAGTGCTTCTGGGACAGGGATCGCCGGGGAGCTGTTTTTT.

The V call is TRBV2, the J call TRBJ1-6, with TRBD1 matching 9 bases. The trim removed 7 bases at V and 9 bases at J, leaving 7 bases unmatched. The CDR3 runs to 14 residues. Germline V gene sequence: CDR1 SNHLY, CDR2 FYNNEI. CDR3 amino acids: CASTTGTGISPLHF. CDR3 in DNA: TGTGCCAGCACTACCGGGACAGGGATTTCACCCCTCCACTTT. Full variable domain (remainder filled in from reference TRBV2 and TRBJ1-6): EPEVTQTPSHQVTQMGQEVILRCVPISNHLYFYWYRQILGQKVEFLVSFYNNEISEKSEIFDDQFSVERPDGSNFTLKIRSTKLEDSAMYFCASTTGTGISPLHFGNGTRLTVT.

This chain links TRBV30 with TRBJ1-1; 7 bases match TRBD1. Germline V lookup: CDR1 GTSNPN, CDR2 SVGIG (reference sequence). The CDR3 extends over 11 amino acids. Trimming took 5 bases from V and 8 from J; bases not matched to a gene: 5. CDR3 in DNA: TGTGCCTGGGGAGGACAGGAAGAAGCTTTCTTT. This gives the protein CAWGGQEEAFF.

The chain recombines TRBV4-2 with TRBJ2-1; TRBD2 aligns across 10 bases. The germline gives CDR1 LGHNA, CDR2 YNFKEQ. V was clipped by 1 base and J by 8 bases; unmatched bases: 5. This CDR3 comprises 15 residues. CDR3 amino acids: CASSQAAGGLYEQFF. In DNA form, the CDR3 reads TGTGCCAGCAGCCAAGCAGCGGGGGGGCTTTATGAGCAGTTCTTC.

This clone was counted a single time. This chain links TRBV4-3 with TRBJ2-1; 8 nucleotides line up with TRBD2. CDR1 LGHNA and CDR2 YSLEER come from the germline V gene. CDR3 length: 17 residues. V lost 2 bases to trimming and J lost 6 bases; unmatched junction nucleotides: 12. The CDR3 spells CASSQLTGGPVGNEQFF. The CDR3, as DNA: TGCGCCAGCAGCCAACTAACGGGGGGGCCCGTGGGCAATGAGCAGTTCTTC.

The V call is TRBV18, the J call TRBJ1-6; D is uncertain. Trimming cost V 3 bases and J 3 bases, with 18 bases left between them. The germline gives CDR1 KGHSH, CDR2 LQKENI. This CDR3 has 18 amino acids. The CDR3 DNA sequence: TGTGCCAGCTCACCGTTAACCGCGGGGAATGACTATAATTCACCCCTCCACTTT. The encoded protein is CASSPLTAGNDYNSPLHF.

This chain links TRBV4-1 with TRBJ1-1, with no clear D. Trimming removed 2 bases at V and 5 bases at J, with 15 bases between. The CDR3 has 15 amino acids. Germline-derived CDR1 and CDR2 are MGHRA and YSYEKL. CDR3 region: CASSQPQKVTTEAFF. The DNA for the CDR3 is TGCGCCAGCAGCCAACCACAGAAGGTTACGACTGAAGCTTTCTTT.

The chain joins TRBV30 to TRBJ1-5; 7 nucleotides match TRBD1. The CDR3 extends over 13 amino acids. CDR1 and CDR2 from the germline V gene are GTSNPN and SVGIG (reference sequence). V lost 4 bases and J lost 7; bases outside the gene matches: 7. CDR3 bases: TGTGCCTGGACCAGGGGACAGTGGCAGCCCCAGCATTTT. Its protein product is CAWTRGQWQPQHF.

The chain employs TRBV14 and TRBJ1-4; no clear D. The CDR3 length is 15 residues. Trimming removed 4 bases at V and 5 bases at J, with 14 bases between. The germline CDR1 and CDR2 sequences are SGHDN and FVKESK. CDR3 coding DNA: TGTGCCAGCAGCCTCCAGACAAGCATAAATGAAAAACTGTTTTTT. Its translation: CASSLQTSINEKLFF. The variable domain in full, with the rest retrieved from reference TRBV14 and TRBJ1-4, is EAGVTQFPSHSVIEKGQTVTLRCDPISGHDNLYWYRRVMGKEIKFLLHFVKESKQDESGMPNNRFLAERTGGTYSTLKVQPAELEDSGVYFCASSLQTSINEKLFFGSGTQLSVL.

The chain links TRBV6-4 to TRBJ1-2; 7 nucleotides align to TRBD1. CDR1 is MRHNA, CDR2 SNTAGT, per germline. V was clipped by 0 bases and J by 7 bases; unmatched bases: 5. The CDR3 runs to 14 residues. CDR3 in DNA: TGTGCCAGCAGTGACTCGGAGGGGGCTGGTGGCTACACCTTC. It translates to CASSDSEGAGGYTF.

The chain recombines TRBV12-5 with TRBJ1-1; D gene uncertain. CDR1 is LGHNT, CDR2 FRNRAP, per germline. V was trimmed by 1 base and J by 5 bases, leaving 8 bases between them. The CDR3 length is 13 residues. The CDR3 sequence: CASGLDIGTEAFF. In DNA form, the CDR3 reads TGTGCTAGTGGTTTGGATATCGGGACTGAAGCTTTCTTT.

This clone was detected only a few times. The V gene is TRBV6-1, the J gene TRBJ1-6; 10 bases line up with TRBD1. J was trimmed by 6 bases and V by 1 base; bases with no gene match: 0. This CDR3 spans 15 amino acids. Germline V gene lookup returns CDR1 MNHNS and CDR2 SASEGT. Here the CDR3 reads CASSEGTGGNSPLHF. The CDR3 DNA reads TGTGCCAGCAGTGAAGGGACAGGGGGTAATTCACCCCTCCACTTT.

As regards this clone: Relative to the germline gene, one junction end is altered; a read error may explain this. The chain joins TRBV20-1 to TRBJ2-5; D is possibly TRBD2 (6 bases). Germline V gene lookup returns CDR1 DFQATT and CDR2 SNEGSKA (reference sequence). The CDR3 runs to 11 residues. CDR3 nucleotides: TGCAGTGCTAGGTCGGGGACTCTCGGGGACTTC. It translates to CSARSGTLGDF.

V and J are TRBV7-9 and TRBJ1-2; 7 nucleotides agree with TRBD1. After removal of 2 bases from V and 6 bases from J, the junction contained 6 bases not matched to a gene. CDR1 and CDR2 from the germline V gene are SEHNR and FQNEAQ (reference sequence). This CDR3 has 14 residues. The CDR3 DNA is TGTGCCAGCAGCTTAATAGGGGGCGAGAATGGCTACACCTTC. As protein: CASSLIGGENGYTF. The full variable domain, in which reference TRBV7-9 and TRBJ1-2 provide the parts outside the CDR3, is DTGVSQNPRHKITKRGQNVTFRCDPISEHNRLYWYRQTLGQGPEFLTYFQNEAQLEKSRLLSDRFSAERPKGSFSTLEIQRTEQGDSAMYLCASSLIGGENGYTFGSGTRLTVV.

This clone was recorded once. The V and J genes are TRBV4-1 and TRBJ2-6, with TRBD1 matching 8 bases. CDR3 length: 17 amino acids. V shed 1 base, J shed 3 bases, and the junction held 5 bases outside the gene matches. CDR1 and CDR2 from the germline V gene are MGHRA and YSYEKL. CDR3 nucleotide sequence: TGCGCCAGCAGCCAAGGACAGGGGTCTGATGGGGCCAACGTCCTGACTTTC. Translation: CASSQGQGSDGANVLTF.

The V and J genes are TRBV6-5 and TRBJ1-4; 8 bases match TRBD1. With V trimmed by 6 bases and J by 10 bases, 10 bases remained unmatched. The germline V gene has CDR1 MNHEY and CDR2 SVGAGI. This CDR3 has 14 amino acids. The DNA of the CDR3 is TGTGCCAGCAGACGCGACAGGGGTTATGGAAAACTGTTTTTT. Translated: CASRRDRGYGKLFF.

This chain connects TRBV10-1 to TRBJ2-1; 13 bases align to TRBD2. J was trimmed by 9 bases and V by 6 bases; bases with no gene match: 5. CDR1 is WNHNN and CDR2 is SYGVQD in the germline V gene (reference sequence). The CDR3 spans 14 residues. CDR3: CASSTGTSGTEQFF. As DNA, the CDR3 is TGCGCCAGCAGCACCGGGACTAGCGGGACTGAGCAGTTCTTC.

The chain uses TRBV13 and TRBJ2-1; 14 bases fit TRBD2. V lost 4 bases, J lost 4 bases, and 15 bases stayed unmatched. The CDR3 length is 20 residues. Germline V lookup: CDR1 PRHDT, CDR2 FYEKMQ (reference sequence). The CDR3 sequence is CASSSRTSGGLGRAYNEQFF. CDR3 coding DNA: TGTGCCAGCAGCTCCCGGACTAGCGGGGGGCTAGGGAGGGCTTACAATGAGCAGTTCTTC.

The V gene is TRBV4-3, the J gene TRBJ2-7, with 14 bases identical to TRBD2. The CDR3 sequence is 17 residues long. The germline V gene encodes CDR1 LGHNA and CDR2 YSLEER. V trimming: 0 bases; J trimming: 4 bases; junction bases outside the gene matches: 5. The CDR3 sequence: CASSQDPTSGGVYEQYF. In DNA form, the CDR3 reads TGCGCCAGCAGCCAAGACCCGACTAGCGGGGGGGTGTACGAGCAGTACTTC.

J is TRBJ1-1 and V is TRBV5-1; no clear D gene. The CDR3 consists of 14 residues. The V gene lost 0 bases and the J gene lost 0 bases, with 6 bases spanning the gap. The germline V gene has CDR1 SGHRS and CDR2 YFSETQ. The CDR3 sequence is CASSLGGMNTEAFF. The CDR3 DNA is TGCGCCAGCAGCTTGGGAGGGATGAACACTGAAGCTTTCTTT.

The chain links TRBV6-5 to TRBJ2-5; possibly TRBD2 for D (6 bases). Trimming removed 6 bases at V and 5 bases at J, with 19 bases between. This CDR3 region has 15 residues. Germline CDR1 MNHEY, CDR2 SVGAGI. The CDR3 DNA reads TGTGCCAGCAGGTCCCTAGCGCGAGGTAGCGAGACCCAGTACTTC. This sequence encodes CASRSLARGSETQYF.

The chain combines TRBV29-1 with TRBJ2-3; D may be TRBD1 (6 bases). V was shortened by 4 bases and J by 7 bases, with 12 bases between the two germline ends. Germline V gene lookup returns CDR1 SQVTM and CDR2 ANQGSEA. This CDR3 spans 12 amino acids. As DNA, the CDR3 is TGCAGCGTTGTAGAACAGGGAAATACGCAGTATTTT. Amino acids: CSVVEQGNTQYF.

The gene calls are TRBV18 and TRBJ2-1; D remains ambiguous. V was shortened by 8 bases and J by 4 bases, with 15 bases between the two germline ends. The CDR3 totals 14 residues. CDR1 KGHSH and CDR2 LQKENI come from the germline V gene. CDR3 nucleotides: TGTGCCAGCCTCCTAGTGAGAGGTTACAATGAGCAGTTCTTC. It yields the protein CASLLVRGYNEQFF.

This chain links TRBV24-1 with TRBJ2-5; perhaps TRBD2 as D (6 bases). Trimming removed 3 bases at V and 4 bases at J, with 11 bases between. The germline V gene has CDR1 KGHDR and CDR2 SFDVKD. The CDR3 loop spans 14 amino acids. CDR3 bases: TGTGCCACCAGTGATACCCGGGGAGGAGAGACCCAGTACTTC. It encodes CATSDTRGGETQYF.

Worth noting for this clone: Its ends do not fully match the called genes, so a read error is possible. The chain couples TRBV7-9 to TRBJ2-7, with 9 bases identical to TRBD2. The CDR3 extends over 12 amino acids. Germline lookup yields CDR1 SEHNR and CDR2 FQNEAQ (reference sequence). The CDR3 DNA reads as TGTGCCAGCAGGCCATCAGCGGGGGGCCCCCACTTC. It codes for CASRPSAGGPHF.

The chain has TRBV12-5 and TRBJ1-4, with 8 positions matching TRBD1. CDR1 and CDR2 from the germline V gene are LGHNT and FRNRAP. V lost 2 bases and J lost 4; bases outside the gene matches: 6. The CDR3 is 16 amino acids. CDR3 coding DNA: TGTGCTAGTGGTTTGACTAGGACAGGGCATAATGAAAAACTGTTTTTT. This translates into CASGLTRTGHNEKLFF.